The source of this T cell receptor (beta chain) is a study of cytomegalovirus exposure and HLA in healthy donors. This CDR3 has 14 amino acids. The V gene end was trimmed by 8 bases and the J gene end by 8 bases; junction bases not matched to a gene: 14. Germline values: CDR1 MDHEN, CDR2 SYDVKM. The protocol was immunoSEQ multiplex PCR, while the TCRdb copy is restricted to in-frame clones and leaves out a portion. In the table there are about 180,000 clones, roughly 85% of which are singletons. Study-wide findings and caveats: Most TCRs appeared rarely, but some public TCRs recurred in many donors.

In regard to this clone: Its target is not known.

Material: PBMCs. This receptor was taken from a man between 18 and 29 years old in good health and CMV-seropositive. This chain links TRBV28 with TRBJ1-2; 7 bases map to TRBD1. CDR3 sequence: CASQSTGMVQGYTF. Here the CDR3 DNA reads TGTGCCAGCCAATCGACAGGGATGGTGCAAGGCTACACCTTC.